Below, 32 T cell receptor beta chains from the same sample are listed, as sequenced in a study of somatic mutations in cytotoxic T cells in rheumatoid arthritis. Profiling relied on immunoSEQ multiplex PCR, and the TCRdb table lists in-frame clones only, not all of them. Of 15,000 or so clones listed, 77% are singletons. Sequencing was carried out using CD8+ T cells sorted from blood. The receptors shown here come from an adult with rheumatoid arthritis.

The rearrangement joins TRBV10-3 to TRBJ1-1, with 10 nucleotides matching TRBD1. The junction had 7 bases not matched to a gene; V was cut back by 0 bases and J by 3 bases. The CDR3 contains 17 residues. CDR1 and CDR2 (germline): ENHRY, SYGVKD. In DNA, the CDR3 is TGTGCCATCAGTGAGTCCAGTTACGGGACAGGGGACACTGAAGCTTTCTTT. Protein: CAISESSYGTGDTEAFF.

This clone occurred a few times. The CDR3 nucleotides are TGTGCCAGCAGCTCCCTAGAGGGGGGGGGCTACAATGAGCAGTTCTTC. Translating it yields CASSSLEGGGYNEQFF. The chain links TRBV7-9 to TRBJ2-1; tentative D call: TRBD2 (7 bases). Germline assignment: CDR1 SEHNR and CDR2 FQNEAQ (reference sequence). V was cut by 4 bases and J by 3 bases, with 16 bases left in between. CDR3 size: 16 residues.

V is TRBV10-1 and J is TRBJ2-1; 13 bases align to TRBD2. The V gene's germline CDR1 is WNHNN and CDR2 SYGVQD (reference sequence). V shed 4 bases, J shed 10 bases, and the junction held 16 bases outside the gene matches. The CDR3 extends over 18 amino acids. CDR3 region: CASSVRRGLAGRSGEQFF. CDR3 bases: TGCGCCAGCAGTGTACGTAGGGGACTAGCGGGGAGAAGCGGGGAGCAGTTCTTC.

V and J are TRBV4-1 and TRBJ1-2; 8 positions agree with TRBD1. This CDR3 contains 14 residues. Germline V gene lookup returns CDR1 MGHRA and CDR2 YSYEKL. The junction had 6 bases not matched to a gene; V was cut back by 5 bases and J by 4 bases. In DNA, the CDR3 is TGCGCCAGCAGCAGGCACCAGGGGGCCTATGGCTACACCTTC. The encoded protein is CASSRHQGAYGYTF.

V and J are TRBV9 and TRBJ1-1; 10 positions agree with TRBD1. The germline V gene has CDR1 SGDLS and CDR2 YYNGEE. V was clipped by 2 bases and J by 4 bases; unmatched bases: 8. This CDR3 is 16 amino acids long. In DNA, the CDR3 is TGTGCCAGCAGCGTGGGGACAGGGGAGGGTGGCACTGAAGCTTTCTTT. Protein product: CASSVGTGEGGTEAFF.

V usage is TRBV6-5 and J usage is TRBJ1-2, with 7 positions matching TRBD1. V lost 6 bases, J lost 4 bases, and 11 bases stayed unmatched. Germline lookup yields CDR1 MNHEY and CDR2 SVGAGI. CDR3 length equals 15 residues. CDR3 sequence (DNA): TGTGCCAGCAGCTATAACACAGGGGAAAGCTATGGCTACACCTTC. Residues: CASSYNTGESYGYTF.

This clone was counted between two and nine times. The chain is built from TRBV29-1 and TRBJ2-7, with D possibly matching TRBD1 (6 bases). The CDR3 runs to 13 residues. Germline-derived CDR1 and CDR2 are SQVTM and ANQGSEA. Trimming pared 0 bases from V and 3 bases from J, leaving 9 bases between. The CDR3 spells CSVEDKGDYEQYF. The CDR3 region has the DNA TGCAGCGTTGAAGATAAGGGGGACTACGAGCAGTACTTC.

The chain is built from TRBV27 and TRBJ2-6, with D possibly TRBD2 on 5 matching bases. The germline V gene encodes CDR1 MNHEY and CDR2 SMNVEV (reference sequence). This CDR3 spans 13 amino acids. V was trimmed by 7 bases and J by 3 bases, leaving 7 bases between them. The CDR3 here is CASTGGGANVLTF. CDR3 DNA sequence: TGTGCCAGCACTGGAGGTGGGGCCAACGTCCTGACTTTC.

This sequence joins TRBV7-9 and TRBJ1-1; D gene uncertain. The CDR3 sequence is 17 residues long. V was shortened by 1 base and J by 2 bases, with 17 bases between the two germline ends. CDR1 and CDR2 from the germline V gene are SEHNR and FQNEAQ (reference sequence). The CDR3 spells CASSLGLRQSENTEAFF. The CDR3 DNA reads TGTGCCAGCAGCTTAGGGTTGCGTCAGTCTGAAAACACTGAAGCTTTCTTT.

Within the sample, this clone is medium-sized. The same CDR3 can be traced to other DNA sequences in this sample. CDR3 residues: CASSDSSGGADTQYF. The CDR3 DNA sequence: TGTGCCAGCAGTGACTCTAGCGGGGGGGCAGATACGCAGTATTTT. The chain recombines TRBV6-4 with TRBJ2-3; 11 bases align to TRBD2. This CDR3 contains 15 residues. Germline CDR1 is MRHNA and CDR2 is SNTAGT. The J segment lost 4 bases and the V segment lost 0 bases, leaving 0 bases of the junction unmatched.

The gene calls are TRBV4-1 and TRBJ2-2; D is possibly TRBD1 (6 bases). There are 15 residues in the CDR3. Germline CDR1 and CDR2: MGHRA and YSYEKL. The germline V and J ends were trimmed by 4 bases and 0 bases, with 9 bases remaining between them. CDR3 in DNA: TGCGCCAGCAGCCCAGACAGGTCGAACACCGGGGAGCTGTTTTTT. Its translation: CASSPDRSNTGELFF.

V and J are TRBV11-2 and TRBJ1-4, with unresolved D. The CDR3 sequence is 16 residues long. With 6 bases removed from V and 3 bases from J, the gap between germline ends came to 17 bases. Germline values: CDR1 SGHAT, CDR2 FQNNGV. Here the CDR3 reads CASSPYIGSSNEKLFF. CDR3 in DNA: TGTGCCAGCAGTCCATACATCGGCAGCTCTAATGAAAAACTGTTTTTT.

The J gene is TRBJ2-2, the V gene TRBV10-3; no reliable D call. From germline, CDR1 is ENHRY and CDR2 SYGVKD. The CDR3 has 14 amino acids. V lost 4 bases and J lost 4, with 10 bases in between. The CDR3 is CAISAELFTGELFF. The CDR3 DNA sequence: TGTGCCATCAGTGCGGAGCTCTTCACCGGGGAGCTGTTTTTT.

The chain links TRBV9 to TRBJ2-1; D unclear. V dropped 4 bases and J dropped 9 bases, with 11 bases sitting between them. Germline CDR1 is SGDLS and CDR2 is YYNGEE. The CDR3 spans 12 residues. CDR3 coding DNA: TGTGCCAGCAGCACCTCGGATGTTGAGCAGTTCTTC. This encodes CASSTSDVEQFF.

The chain carries TRBV6-5 and TRBJ1-2; weak D call: TRBD1 (6 bases). Per the germline V gene, CDR1 is MNHEY and CDR2 is SVGAGI. This CDR3 has 15 residues. Trimming pared 7 bases from V and 3 bases from J, leaving 18 bases between. CDR3 sequence (DNA): TGTGCCAGCACCCAGGGGAGGGTCCCCTACTATGGCTACACCTTC. Translating gives CASTQGRVPYYGYTF.

The chain recombines TRBV6-5 with TRBJ1-2; D may be TRBD1 (5 bases). V was trimmed by 5 bases and J by 4 bases, leaving 11 bases between them. CDR3 length equals 13 residues. Germline CDR1 is MNHEY and CDR2 is SVGAGI. CDR3 in amino acids: CASSKRQPYGYTF. The CDR3, as DNA: TGTGCCAGCAGTAAGAGACAGCCCTATGGCTACACCTTC.

In its sample, this clone was seen a few times. The chain uses TRBV2 and TRBJ1-6, with D unresolved. V was clipped by 4 bases and J by 2 bases, with 9 bases between them. Germline lookup yields CDR1 SNHLY and CDR2 FYNNEI. There are 15 residues in the CDR3. DNA for the CDR3: TGTGCCAGCAGTGTGTCAGTTACCTATAATTCACCCCTCCACTTT. This translates into CASSVSVTYNSPLHF.

The gene calls are TRBV9 and TRBJ2-2, with 8 positions matching TRBD2. Germline V gene lookup returns CDR1 SGDLS and CDR2 YYNGEE. V dropped 2 bases and J dropped 5; count of bases not matched to a gene: 5. The CDR3 runs to 15 residues. The CDR3 region is CASSVGGGWTGELFF. The CDR3 nucleotides are TGTGCCAGCAGCGTCGGGGGGGGGTGGACCGGGGAGCTGTTTTTT.

CDR3 nucleotide sequence: TGTGCCAGCAGTTTAATAGCGGGGGAAGAGACCCAGTACTTC. Translation: CASSLIAGEETQYF. The J gene is TRBJ2-5, the V gene TRBV6-5; the match to TRBD2 covers 9 bases. The CDR3 has 14 amino acids. CDR1 and CDR2 (germline): MNHEY, SVGAGI. The V gene end was trimmed by 4 bases and the J gene end by 3 bases; junction bases not matched to a gene: 3.

This chain uses TRBV7-9 with TRBJ2-7; no definite D call. Trimming took 1 base from V and 4 from J, leaving 5 bases between them. The CDR3 runs to 12 residues. Germline V CDR1 and CDR2: SEHNR, FQNEAQ (reference sequence). CDR3 nucleotide sequence: TGTGCCAGCAGCTTAGTCGGATACGAGCAGTACTTC. It codes for CASSLVGYEQYF.

The V call is TRBV7-9, the J call TRBJ1-6; D possibly corresponds to TRBD1 (6 bases). The CDR3 loop spans 16 amino acids. The germline V and J ends were trimmed by 6 bases and 11 bases, with 23 bases remaining between them. Germline V gives CDR1 SEHNR, CDR2 FQNEAQ (reference sequence). The CDR3 DNA follows: TGTGCCAGCAGAACTTTCAGGGGCCAGTCAAGGACACCCCTCCACTTT. Its protein is CASRTFRGQSRTPLHF.

This clone was counted between two and nine times. The chain recombines TRBV4-1 with TRBJ2-2; D uncertain. Per the germline V gene, CDR1 is MGHRA and CDR2 is YSYEKL. The CDR3 is made up of 14 amino acids. The germline V and J ends were trimmed by 3 bases and 5 bases, with 10 bases remaining between them. CDR3 sequence (DNA): TGCGCCAGCAGCCATCGTGACGGAACCGGGGAGCTGTTTTTT. It specifies CASSHRDGTGELFF.

The chain links TRBV7-2 to TRBJ2-2, with TRBD1 identical over 8 bases. V was pared by 4 bases and J by 4 bases, with 11 bases of the junction left unmatched. The CDR3 extends over 17 amino acids. Per the germline V gene, CDR1 is SGHTA and CDR2 is FQGNSA. The CDR3 here is CASSSNAGTGPTGELFF. For the CDR3, the DNA is TGTGCCAGCAGCTCCAATGCCGGGACAGGCCCCACCGGGGAGCTGTTTTTT.

V gene TRBV28 combines with J gene TRBJ1-5; TRBD1 aligns across 7 bases. Germline V gene data show CDR1 as MDHEN and CDR2 as SYDVKM. This CDR3 has 14 residues. With 9 bases clipped from V and 4 bases from J, the junction kept 9 bases outside the gene matches. The CDR3 loop is CASGATGYNQPQHF. CDR3 bases: TGTGCCAGTGGGGCGACAGGGTATAATCAGCCCCAGCATTTT.

J is TRBJ2-7 and V is TRBV14, with D perhaps matching TRBD1 or TRBD2 (5 bases each). The CDR3 consists of 15 residues. The germline gives CDR1 SGHDN, CDR2 FVKESK. V lost 0 bases and J 4 bases, leaving 13 bases between the germline ends. As DNA, the CDR3 is TGTGCCAGCAGCCAAGAAACTGGGGCGGGTTACGAGCAGTACTTC. Translation gives CASSQETGAGYEQYF.

The chain joins TRBV5-1 to TRBJ2-2; 8 bases are a match to TRBD1. V lost 2 bases, J lost 5 bases, and 5 bases stayed unmatched. Germline V gene sequence: CDR1 SGHRS, CDR2 YFSETQ. The CDR3 loop spans 15 amino acids. The CDR3 nucleotides are TGCGCCAGCAGCTTACCGACAGGGGTAACCGGGGAGCTGTTTTTT. This codes for CASSLPTGVTGELFF.

The CDR3 sequence is CASSLTGANVLTF. The CDR3 nucleotides read TGTGCCAGCAGTTTAACTGGGGCCAACGTCCTGACTTTC. V usage is TRBV27 and J usage is TRBJ2-6, with unresolved D. V was cut by 2 bases and J by 2 bases, with 1 base left in between. Germline CDR1 reads MNHEY; CDR2 reads SMNVEV (reference sequence). The CDR3 is 13 amino acids. The complete variable domain, with remaining parts taken from reference TRBV27 and TRBJ2-6, reads EAQVTQNPRYLITVTGKKLTVTCSQNMNHEYMSWYRQDPGLGLRQIYYSMNVEVTDKGDVPEGYKVSRKEKRNFPLILESPSPNQTSLYFCASSLTGANVLTFGAGSRLTVL.

The chain employs TRBV7-9 and TRBJ2-6; perhaps TRBD2 as D (6 bases). V lost 2 bases, J lost 0 bases, and 8 bases lay in between. This CDR3 has 16 amino acids. The germline V gene encodes CDR1 SEHNR and CDR2 FQNEAQ (reference sequence). The DNA of the CDR3 is TGTGCCAGCAGCTTACGGGGACTCTCTGGGGCCAACGTCCTGACTTTC. This translates into CASSLRGLSGANVLTF.

Written as DNA, the CDR3 is TGTGCCAGCAGACCGGCCAGGGGCACAGATACGCAGTATTTT. Translating gives CASRPARGTDTQYF. The V gene is TRBV28, the J gene TRBJ2-3; possible D gene TRBD1, 5 bases. The V end lost 6 bases, the J end lost 1 base, and 11 bases lay between the germline ends. In germline, CDR1 is MDHEN, CDR2 SYDVKM. The CDR3 consists of 14 residues.

The genes are TRBV10-3 and TRBJ1-2; D gene uncertain. Germline values: CDR1 ENHRY, CDR2 SYGVKD. This CDR3 is built from 16 residues. V was trimmed by 0 bases and J by 4 bases, leaving 15 bases between them. The CDR3 nucleotides are TGTGCCATCAGTGAGTCGATGGAGGACGGAGGCTATGGCTACACCTTC. As protein: CAISESMEDGGYGYTF.

The V call is TRBV6-6, the J call TRBJ2-5; the match to TRBD2 covers 14 bases. After removal of 5 bases from V and 5 bases from J, the junction contained 7 bases not matched to a gene. There are 16 residues in the CDR3. Germline V gene sequence: CDR1 MNHNY, CDR2 SVGAGI (reference sequence). For the CDR3, the DNA is TGTGCCAGCAGTCAGACTAGCGGGGGGGCCGGGGAGACCCAGTACTTC. Translation: CASSQTSGGAGETQYF.

V gene TRBV21-1 combines with J gene TRBJ2-7; the table's D call of TRBD1 was not tested on the DNA. TRBV21-1 is listed as a pseudogene. This CDR3 region has 14 residues. The CDR3 loop reads CASSKNKGGYEQYV. The DNA of the CDR3 is TGTGCCAGCAGCAAAAATAAAGGGGGCTACGAGCAGTACGTC.